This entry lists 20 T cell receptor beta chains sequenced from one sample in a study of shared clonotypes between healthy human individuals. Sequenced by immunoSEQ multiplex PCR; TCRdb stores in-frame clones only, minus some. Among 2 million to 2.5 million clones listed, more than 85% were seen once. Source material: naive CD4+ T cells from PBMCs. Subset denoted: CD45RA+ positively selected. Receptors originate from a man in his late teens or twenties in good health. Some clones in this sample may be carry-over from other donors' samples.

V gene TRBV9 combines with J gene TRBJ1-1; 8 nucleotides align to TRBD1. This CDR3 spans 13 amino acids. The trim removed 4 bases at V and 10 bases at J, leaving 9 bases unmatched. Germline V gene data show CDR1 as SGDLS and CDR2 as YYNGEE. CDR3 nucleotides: TGTGCCAGCAGCCCTGCAGGGGGCTCTCGAGCTTTCTTT. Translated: CASSPAGGSRAFF.

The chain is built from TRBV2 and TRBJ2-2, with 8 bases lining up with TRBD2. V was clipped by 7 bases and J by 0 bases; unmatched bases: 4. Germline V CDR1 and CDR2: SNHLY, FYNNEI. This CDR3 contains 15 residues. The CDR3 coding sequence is TGTGCCAGCACGAAGGGACTAGCGAACACCGGGGAGCTGTTTTTT. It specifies CASTKGLANTGELFF.

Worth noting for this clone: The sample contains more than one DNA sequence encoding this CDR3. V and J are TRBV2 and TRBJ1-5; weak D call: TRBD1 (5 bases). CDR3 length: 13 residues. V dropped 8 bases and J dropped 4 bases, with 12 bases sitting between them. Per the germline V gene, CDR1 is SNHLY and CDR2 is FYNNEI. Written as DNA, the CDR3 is TGTGCCAGCGGGAAGGAGGGGAATCAGCCCCAGCATTTT. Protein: CASGKEGNQPQHF.

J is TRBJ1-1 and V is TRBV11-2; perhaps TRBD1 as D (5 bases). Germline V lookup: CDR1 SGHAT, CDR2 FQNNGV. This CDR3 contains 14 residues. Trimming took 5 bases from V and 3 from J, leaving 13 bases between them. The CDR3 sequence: CASSRLWGDTEAFF. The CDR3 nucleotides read TGTGCCAGCAGCCGTCTCTGGGGGGACACTGAAGCTTTCTTT.

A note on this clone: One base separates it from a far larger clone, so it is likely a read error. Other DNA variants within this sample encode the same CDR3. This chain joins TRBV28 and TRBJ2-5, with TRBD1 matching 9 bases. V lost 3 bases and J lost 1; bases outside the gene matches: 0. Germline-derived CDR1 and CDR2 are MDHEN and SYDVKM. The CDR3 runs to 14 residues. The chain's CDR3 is CASSLGQGQETQYF. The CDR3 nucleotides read TGTGCCAGCAGTTTGGGACAGGGCCAAGAGACCCAGTACTTC.

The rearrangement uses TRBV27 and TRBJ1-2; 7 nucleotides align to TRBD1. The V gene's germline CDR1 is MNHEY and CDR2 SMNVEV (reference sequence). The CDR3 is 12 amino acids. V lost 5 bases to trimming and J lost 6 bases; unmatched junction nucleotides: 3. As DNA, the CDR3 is TGTGCCAGCAGTGACAGGGACCATGGCTACACCTTC. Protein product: CASSDRDHGYTF.

CDR3 DNA sequence: TGTGCCAGCAGCGCGGGAGGGAGGGGTAGCACAGATACGCAGTATTTT. Translated, it gives CASSAGGRGSTDTQYF. The chain links TRBV9 to TRBJ2-3; 8 bases are a match to TRBD2. Germline lookup yields CDR1 SGDLS and CDR2 YYNGEE. This CDR3 is built from 16 residues. With 3 bases clipped from V and 0 bases from J, the junction kept 6 bases outside the gene matches.

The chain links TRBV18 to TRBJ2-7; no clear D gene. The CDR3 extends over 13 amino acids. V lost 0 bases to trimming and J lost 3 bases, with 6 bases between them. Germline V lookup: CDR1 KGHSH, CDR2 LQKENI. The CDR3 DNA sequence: TGTGCCAGCTCACCACCGGTCAACTACGAGCAGTACTTC. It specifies CASSPPVNYEQYF.

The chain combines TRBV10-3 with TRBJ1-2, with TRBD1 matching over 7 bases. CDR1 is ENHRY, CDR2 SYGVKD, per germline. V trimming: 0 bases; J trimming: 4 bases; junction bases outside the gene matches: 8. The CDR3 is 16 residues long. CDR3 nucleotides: TGTGCCATCAGTGAGTCGAGGGGGGGACAGATCTATGGCTACACCTTC. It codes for CAISESRGGQIYGYTF.

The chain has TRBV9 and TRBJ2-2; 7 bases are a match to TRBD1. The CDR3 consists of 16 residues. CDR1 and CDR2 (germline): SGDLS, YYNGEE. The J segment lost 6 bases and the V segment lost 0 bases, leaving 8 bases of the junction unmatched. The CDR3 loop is CASSVAVQTGPGELFF. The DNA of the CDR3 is TGTGCCAGCAGCGTAGCAGTACAGACAGGGCCCGGGGAGCTGTTTTTT.

The CDR3 is CASSPQGLYEQYF. The CDR3, as DNA: TGTGCCAGCTCACCCCAGGGTCTCTACGAGCAGTACTTC. The genes are TRBV18 and TRBJ2-7, with D possibly matching TRBD1 (5 bases). Trimming left V 3 bases short and J 3 bases short, with 9 bases between. This CDR3 spans 13 amino acids. The germline V gene has CDR1 KGHSH and CDR2 LQKENI.

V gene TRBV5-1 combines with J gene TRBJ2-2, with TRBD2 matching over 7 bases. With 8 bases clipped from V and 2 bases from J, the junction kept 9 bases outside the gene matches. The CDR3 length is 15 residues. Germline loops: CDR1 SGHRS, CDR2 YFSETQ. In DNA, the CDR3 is TGCGCCAGTCTATTCGGGGGGACCAACACCGGGGAGCTGTTTTTT. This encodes CASLFGGTNTGELFF.

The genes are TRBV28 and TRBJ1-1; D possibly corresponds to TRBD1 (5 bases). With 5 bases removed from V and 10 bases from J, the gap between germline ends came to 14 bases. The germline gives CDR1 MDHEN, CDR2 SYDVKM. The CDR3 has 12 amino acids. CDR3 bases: TGTGCCAGCAGTAAGGGGCGGCTAAGAGCTTTCTTT. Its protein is CASSKGRLRAFF.

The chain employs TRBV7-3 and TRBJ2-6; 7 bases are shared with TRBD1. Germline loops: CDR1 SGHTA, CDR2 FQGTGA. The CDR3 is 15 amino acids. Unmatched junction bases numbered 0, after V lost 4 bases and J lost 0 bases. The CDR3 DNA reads TGTGCCAGCAGCTCAGGGGGCTCTGGGGCCAACGTCCTGACTTTC. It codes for CASSSGGSGANVLTF.

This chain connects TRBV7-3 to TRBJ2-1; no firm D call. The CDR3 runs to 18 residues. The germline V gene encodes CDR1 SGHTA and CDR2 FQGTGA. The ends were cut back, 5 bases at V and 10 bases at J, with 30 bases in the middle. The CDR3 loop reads CASSPNPPSVRALREQFF. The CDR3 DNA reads TGTGCCAGCAGCCCTAACCCTCCCAGCGTACGAGCCCTCAGGGAGCAGTTCTTC.

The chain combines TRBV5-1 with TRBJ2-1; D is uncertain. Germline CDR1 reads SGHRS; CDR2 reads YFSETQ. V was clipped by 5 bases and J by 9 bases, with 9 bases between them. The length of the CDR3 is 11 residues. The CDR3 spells CASSIEAEQFF. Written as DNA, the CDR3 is TGCGCCAGCAGTATAGAAGCTGAGCAGTTCTTC.

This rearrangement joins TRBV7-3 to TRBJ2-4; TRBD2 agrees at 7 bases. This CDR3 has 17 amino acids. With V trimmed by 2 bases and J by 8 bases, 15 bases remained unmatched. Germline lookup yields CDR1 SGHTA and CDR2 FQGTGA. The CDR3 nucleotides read TGTGCCAGCAGCTTAGGTCCCTGGGGAGGGGCGGAGGACATTCAGTACTTC. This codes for CASSLGPWGGAEDIQYF.

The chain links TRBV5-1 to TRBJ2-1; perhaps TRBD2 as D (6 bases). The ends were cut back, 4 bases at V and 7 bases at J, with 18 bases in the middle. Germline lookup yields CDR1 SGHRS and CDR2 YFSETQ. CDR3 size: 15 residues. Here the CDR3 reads CASSTGSLSGNEQFF. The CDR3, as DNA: TGCGCCAGCAGCACCGGGAGTCTCTCCGGGAATGAGCAGTTCTTC.

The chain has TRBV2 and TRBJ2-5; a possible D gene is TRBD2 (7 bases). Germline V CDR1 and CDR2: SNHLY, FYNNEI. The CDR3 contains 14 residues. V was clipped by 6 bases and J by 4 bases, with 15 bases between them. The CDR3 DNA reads TGTGCCAGCAGGGAGGGGGGGGCCGGAGAGACCCAGTACTTC. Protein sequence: CASREGGAGETQYF.

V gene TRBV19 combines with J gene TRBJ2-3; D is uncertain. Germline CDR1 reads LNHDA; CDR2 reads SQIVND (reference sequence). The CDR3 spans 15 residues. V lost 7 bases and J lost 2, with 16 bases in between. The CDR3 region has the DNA TGTGCCAGTACGGAAAGCCGGTCCCCCACAGATACGCAGTATTTT. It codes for CASTESRSPTDTQYF.